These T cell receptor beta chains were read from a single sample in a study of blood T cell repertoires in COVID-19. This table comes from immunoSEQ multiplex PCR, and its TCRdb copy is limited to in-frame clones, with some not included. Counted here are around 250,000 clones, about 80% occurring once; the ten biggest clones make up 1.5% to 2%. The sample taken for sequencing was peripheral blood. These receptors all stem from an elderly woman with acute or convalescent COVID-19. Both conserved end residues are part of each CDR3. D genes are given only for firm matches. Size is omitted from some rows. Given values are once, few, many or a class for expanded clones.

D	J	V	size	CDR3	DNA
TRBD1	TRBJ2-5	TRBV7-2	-	CASSRGTVETQYF	TGTGCCAGCAGCAGGGGGACAGTGGAGACCCAGTACTTC
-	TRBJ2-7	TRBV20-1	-	CSVGAPEQYF	TGCAGTGTGGGAGCCCCCGAGCAGTACTTC
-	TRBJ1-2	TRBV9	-	CARAGLGYGYTF	TGTGCCAGGGCGGGGCTTGGATATGGCTACACCTTC
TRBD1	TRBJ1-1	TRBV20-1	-	CSAPRTGEAFF	TGCAGTGCACCGAGGACAGGCGAAGCTTTCTTT
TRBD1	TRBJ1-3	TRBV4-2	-	CASSQDVPGGIGNTIYF	TGTGCCAGCAGCCAAGATGTTCCAGGGGGGATCGGAAACACCATATATTTT
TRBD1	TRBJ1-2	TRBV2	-	CASSGGQGGYGYTF	TGTGCCAGCAGTGGGGGACAGGGGGGTTATGGCTACACCTTC
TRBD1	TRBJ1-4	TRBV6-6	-	CASSYTRGTANEKLFF	TGTGCCAGCAGTTACACCCGTGGGACAGCTAATGAAAAACTGTTTTTT
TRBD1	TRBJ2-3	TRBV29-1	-	CSVAPRTGGRTDTQYF	TGCAGCGTTGCCCCCAGGACAGGGGGCAGAACAGATACGCAGTATTTT
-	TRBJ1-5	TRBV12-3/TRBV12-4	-	CASSARNQPQHF	TGTGCCAGCAGTGCCCGGAATCAGCCCCAGCATTTT
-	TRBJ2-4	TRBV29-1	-	CSVEDLGRNIQYF	TGCAGCGTTGAAGATCTGGGCAGAAACATTCAGTACTTC
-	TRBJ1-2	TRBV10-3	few	CAISPSGRGLYGYTF	TGTGCCATCTCCCCCTCCGGAAGGGGCCTCTATGGCTACACCTTC